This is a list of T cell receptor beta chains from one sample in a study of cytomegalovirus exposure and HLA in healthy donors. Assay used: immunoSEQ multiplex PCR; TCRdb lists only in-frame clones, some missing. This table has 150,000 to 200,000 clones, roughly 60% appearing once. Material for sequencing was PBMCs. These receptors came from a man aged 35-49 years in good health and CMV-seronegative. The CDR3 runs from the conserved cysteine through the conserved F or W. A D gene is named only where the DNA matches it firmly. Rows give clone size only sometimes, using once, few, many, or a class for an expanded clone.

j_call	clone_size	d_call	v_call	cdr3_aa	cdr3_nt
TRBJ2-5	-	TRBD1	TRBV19	CASSIGTGTGVRETQYF	TGTGCCAGTAGTATAGGAACTGGGACAGGGGTCAGAGAGACCCAGTACTTC
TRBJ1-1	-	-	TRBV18	CASQGELFVFF	TGTGCCAGTCAAGGGGAATTGTTTGTTTTCTTT
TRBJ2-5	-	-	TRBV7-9	CASSPIRGTQYF	TGTGCCAGCAGCCCCATCAGGGGGACCCAGTACTTC
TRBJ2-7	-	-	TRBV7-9	CSSSATYEQYF	TGTTCCAGCAGCGCTACCTACGAGCAGTACTTC
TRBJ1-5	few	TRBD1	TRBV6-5	CASSTTGIGNQPQHF	TGTGCCAGCAGTACGACAGGGATTGGCAATCAGCCCCAGCATTTT
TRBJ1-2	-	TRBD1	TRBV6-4	CASSEVRGQGYTF	TGTGCCAGCAGTGAGGTGAGGGGGCAAGGCTACACCTTC
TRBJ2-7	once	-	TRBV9	CASSVWGDSRYEQYF	TGTGCCAGCAGCGTTTGGGGGGACTCCCGCTACGAGCAGTACTTC
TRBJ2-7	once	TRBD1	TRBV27	CASSPRQGVFYEQYF	TGTGCCAGCAGTCCTCGACAGGGAGTGTTTTACGAGCAGTACTTC
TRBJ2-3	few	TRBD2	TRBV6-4	CASSERGGPDTQYF	TGTGCCAGCAGTGAGCGGGGGGGCCCAGATACGCAGTATTTT
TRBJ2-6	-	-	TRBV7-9	CASSTMTGAFSGANVLTF	TGTGCCAGCAGCACGATGACAGGCGCCTTCTCTGGGGCCAACGTCCTGACTTTC
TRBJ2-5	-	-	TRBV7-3	CASSLTRDETQYF	TGTGCCAGCAGCTTAACGCGGGACGAGACCCAGTACTTC
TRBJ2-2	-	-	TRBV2	CASSDPGTNTGELFF	TGTGCCAGCAGTGACCCGGGGACGAACACCGGGGAGCTGTTTTTT
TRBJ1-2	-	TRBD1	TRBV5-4	CASSWGQVNYGYTF	TGTGCCAGCAGCTGGGGACAGGTAAACTATGGCTACACCTTC
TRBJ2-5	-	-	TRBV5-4	CASSLKGGETQYF	TGTGCCAGCAGCTTGAAAGGGGGTGAGACCCAGTACTTC
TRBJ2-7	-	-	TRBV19	CASSIEGRDYEQYF	TGTGCCAGTAGTATAGAGGGCAGAGACTACGAGCAGTACTTC
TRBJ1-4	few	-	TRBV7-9	CASSLVGINEKLFF	TGTGCCAGCAGCTTAGTCGGTATTAATGAAAAACTGTTTTTT
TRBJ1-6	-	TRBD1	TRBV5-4	CASSLDRDRGSPLHF	TGTGCCAGCAGCTTAGACCGGGACAGGGGTTCACCCCTCCACTTT
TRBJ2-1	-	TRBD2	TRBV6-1	CASSETGGSYNEQFF	TGTGCCAGCAGCGAAACGGGGGGGTCTTACAATGAGCAGTTCTTC
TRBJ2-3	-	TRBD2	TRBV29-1	CSVDTSGSGIDTQYF	TGCAGCGTTGACACTAGCGGGAGTGGGATAGATACGCAGTATTTT
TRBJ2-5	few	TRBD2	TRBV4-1	CASSQDWLAGAQETQYF	TGCGCCAGCAGCCAAGATTGGCTAGCGGGGGCGCAAGAGACCCAGTACTTC
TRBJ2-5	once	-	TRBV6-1	CASSADQETQYF	TGTGCCAGCAGTGCGGACCAAGAGACCCAGTACTTC
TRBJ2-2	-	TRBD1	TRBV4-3	CASRSGTGVSAGELFF	TGCGCCAGCAGATCCGGGACAGGGGTATCGGCCGGGGAGCTGTTTTTT
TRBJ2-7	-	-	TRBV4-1	CASSQSQGAGSSYEQYF	TGCGCCAGCAGCCAATCCCAGGGTGCCGGGAGCTCCTACGAGCAGTACTTC
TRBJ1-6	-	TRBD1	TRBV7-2	CASSVRASGQGLSPLHF	TGTGCCAGCAGCGTACGGGCCTCGGGACAGGGACTTTCACCCCTCCACTTT
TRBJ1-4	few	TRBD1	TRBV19	CASSSTGYEKLFF	TGTGCCAGTTCATCGACAGGGTATGAAAAACTGTTTTTT
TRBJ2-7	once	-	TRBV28	CASSLNQGYEQYF	TGTGCCAGCAGTTTAAACCAGGGCTACGAGCAGTACTTC